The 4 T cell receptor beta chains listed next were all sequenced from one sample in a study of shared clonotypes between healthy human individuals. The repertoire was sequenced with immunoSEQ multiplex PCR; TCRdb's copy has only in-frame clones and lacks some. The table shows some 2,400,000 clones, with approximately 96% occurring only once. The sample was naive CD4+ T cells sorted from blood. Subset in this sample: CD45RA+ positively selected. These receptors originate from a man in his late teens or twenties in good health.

The DNA of the CDR3 is TGTGCCACCGGAGGACAGGCGAACTCTGGAAACACCATATATTTT. The encoded protein is CATGGQANSGNTIYF. This chain joins TRBV28 and TRBJ1-3, with TRBD1 matching 7 bases. Germline CDR1 reads MDHEN; CDR2 reads SYDVKM. This CDR3 region has 15 residues. J lost 0 bases, V lost 10 bases, and 9 bases had no gene match.

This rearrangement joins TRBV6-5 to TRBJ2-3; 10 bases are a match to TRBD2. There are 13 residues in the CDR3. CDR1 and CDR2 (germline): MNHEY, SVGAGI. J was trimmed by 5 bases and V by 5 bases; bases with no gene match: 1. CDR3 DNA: TGTGCCAGCAGTCGGACTAGCGGAGATACGCAGTATTTT. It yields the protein CASSRTSGDTQYF.

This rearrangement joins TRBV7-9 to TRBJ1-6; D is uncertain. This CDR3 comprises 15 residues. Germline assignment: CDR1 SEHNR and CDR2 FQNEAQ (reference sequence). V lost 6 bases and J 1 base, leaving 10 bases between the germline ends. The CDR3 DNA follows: TGTGCCAGCAGGTCCGTTGGGTCCTATAATTCACCCCTCCACTTT. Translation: CASRSVGSYNSPLHF.

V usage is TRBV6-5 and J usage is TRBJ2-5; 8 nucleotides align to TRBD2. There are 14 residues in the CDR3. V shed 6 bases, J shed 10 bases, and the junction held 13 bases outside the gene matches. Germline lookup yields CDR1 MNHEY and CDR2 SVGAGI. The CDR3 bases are TGTGCCAGCAGCCCGGGACTAGTGGCGGGGGGCCAGTACTTC. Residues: CASSPGLVAGGQYF.